The 9 T cell receptor beta chains below were found in one sample sequenced in a study of cytomegalovirus exposure and HLA in healthy donors. It was with 60 Vbeta and 13 Jbeta primers that the PCR ran. Clones were read by immunoSEQ multiplex PCR, and TCRdb kept only the in-frame ones, dropping some. The table records around 190,000 clones, approximately 80% of them present only once. Input material: PBMCs. Receptor source: a young woman in good health and CMV-seronegative.

This chain uses TRBV6-6 with TRBJ2-1; a weak D match, TRBD1 (5 bases). In germline, CDR1 is MNHNY, CDR2 SVGAGI (reference sequence). Between the trimmed V and J ends, which lost 4 bases and 7 bases, there was a span of 17 bases. This CDR3 contains 15 residues. The CDR3 coding sequence is TGTGCCAGCAGTTTCCCATCCACCAAGGGGAATGAGCAGTTCTTC. Encoded protein: CASSFPSTKGNEQFF.

This clone was found once. The chain is built from TRBV29-1 and TRBJ2-1, with 7 bases aligning to TRBD1. The CDR3 has 14 amino acids. V lost 7 bases, J lost 6 bases, and 12 bases stayed unmatched. CDR1 is SQVTM, CDR2 ANQGSEA, per germline. CDR3 protein: CSALKDRSINEQFF. The CDR3 bases are TGCAGCGCCTTGAAGGACAGGAGCATCAATGAGCAGTTCTTC.

This clone appeared a few times. The chain employs TRBV15 and TRBJ1-1; D ambiguous. The CDR3 is made up of 15 amino acids. V was cut by 0 bases and J by 4 bases, with 12 bases left in between. Per germline, CDR1 LNHNV and CDR2 YYDKDF (reference sequence). The DNA for the CDR3 is TGTGCCACCAGCAGAGATGGGAGGTTTTCCACTGAAGCTTTCTTT. It yields the protein CATSRDGRFSTEAFF. The variable domain in full, completed from reference TRBV15 and TRBJ1-1, reads DAMVIQNPRYQVTQFGKPVTLSCSQTLNHNVMYWYQQKSSQAPKLLFHYYDKDFNNEADTPDNFQSRRPNTSFCFLDIRSPGLGDTAMYLCATSRDGRFSTEAFFGQGTRLTVV.

V is TRBV2 and J is TRBJ2-1; no clear D gene. V lost 7 bases and J 2 bases, leaving 9 bases between the germline ends. The CDR3 has 13 residues. Germline V gene lookup returns CDR1 SNHLY and CDR2 FYNNEI. In DNA form, the CDR3 reads TGTGCCAGCACAAACCTAGCCTACAATGAGCAGTTCTTC. The encoded protein is CASTNLAYNEQFF.

The chain employs TRBV21-1 and TRBJ1-5. TRBV21-1 is a documented pseudogene. The CDR3 is 11 residues long. DNA for the CDR3: TGTGCCAGCAGCAAGCGACAGCCCCAGCATTTT. Translated: CASSKRQPQHF.

In its sample, this clone was seen a few times. The V gene is TRBV2, the J gene TRBJ2-1; D remains ambiguous. The CDR3 contains 18 residues. V was clipped by 6 bases and J by 6 bases, with 27 bases between them. Germline lookup yields CDR1 SNHLY and CDR2 FYNNEI. The CDR3 DNA sequence: TGTGCCAGCAGCGAGAAGAGTCGGGTTTTCCATGGGTTCAATGAGCAGTTCTTC. Protein product: CASSEKSRVFHGFNEQFF. Variable domain in full (rest from reference TRBV2 and TRBJ2-1): EPEVTQTPSHQVTQMGQEVILRCVPISNHLYFYWYRQILGQKVEFLVSFYNNEISEKSEIFDDQFSVERPDGSNFTLKIRSTKLEDSAMYFCASSEKSRVFHGFNEQFFGPGTRLTVL.

The chain combines TRBV19 with TRBJ2-5, with D perhaps matching TRBD1 (5 bases). Germline V gene sequence: CDR1 LNHDA, CDR2 SQIVND (reference sequence). This CDR3 is 14 amino acids long. V lost 3 bases and J lost 5, with 13 bases in between. In DNA, the CDR3 is TGTGCCAGTAGTATCCCAGGGATGGGTGAGACCCAGTACTTC. Residues: CASSIPGMGETQYF.

The chain combines TRBV9 with TRBJ2-3; 7 positions match TRBD2. The germline V gene encodes CDR1 SGDLS and CDR2 YYNGEE. V shed 0 bases and J 6 bases; nucleotides not matched to a gene: 4. CDR3 length: 14 amino acids. The CDR3 nucleotides read TGTGCCAGCAGCGTAGTTGGGGGGGGTGATACGCAGTATTTT. It specifies CASSVVGGGDTQYF.

The chain joins TRBV30 to TRBJ1-6, with D unclear. CDR3 length equals 15 residues. Germline values: CDR1 GTSNPN, CDR2 SVGIG (reference sequence). V lost 2 bases and J lost 9, with 17 bases in between. The CDR3 sequence is CAWSRGPQLGSPLHF. The CDR3 DNA follows: TGTGCCTGGAGTCGCGGTCCTCAACTTGGTTCACCCCTCCACTTT.